These 3 T cell receptor beta chains were all obtained from the same sample, sequenced in a study of blood T cell repertoires in COVID-19. The repertoire was sequenced with immunoSEQ multiplex PCR; TCRdb's copy has only in-frame clones and lacks some. The sample lists about 47,000 clones, 68% occurring once. Sequencing input: peripheral blood. The source is a woman in her seventies with acute or convalescent COVID-19.

The V and J genes are TRBV28 and TRBJ2-7, with TRBD1 matching 8 bases. V lost 3 bases and J lost 5; bases outside the gene matches: 3. Germline V gives CDR1 MDHEN, CDR2 SYDVKM. CDR3 length: 13 residues. The CDR3 sequence: CASSFQGADEQYF. DNA of the CDR3: TGTGCCAGCAGTTTCCAGGGGGCTGACGAGCAGTACTTC.

This clone was recorded many times. This sequence joins TRBV28 and TRBJ2-1; D not resolved. The germline V gene has CDR1 MDHEN and CDR2 SYDVKM. V was cut by 1 base and J by 9 bases, with 7 bases left in between. This CDR3 has 12 amino acids. CDR3 amino acids: CASSLSTVEQFF. The CDR3 DNA is TGTGCCAGCAGTTTATCCACGGTTGAGCAGTTCTTC.

This clone appeared a few times. The chain combines TRBV12-3 or TRBV12-4 with TRBJ2-1; TRBD2 matches 8 bases. Trimming took 6 bases from V and 4 from J; bases not matched to a gene: 2. CDR3 size: 13 residues. The CDR3 coding sequence is TGTGCCAGCAGGTCGGGGGGGTACAATGAGCAGTTCTTC. Translated, it gives CASRSGGYNEQFF.